This T cell receptor beta chain is drawn from a study of CD8+CD57+ T cells in acquired aplastic anemia. Germline V CDR1 and CDR2: LNHNV, YYDKDF (reference sequence). This CDR3 contains 14 residues. V was clipped by 7 bases and J by 9 bases, with 22 bases between them. The sample holds one count of this clonotype. No antigen is known for it. Researchers used genomic DNA as the template to profile TCR beta VDJ and CDR3. Each CDR3 protein gets one entry after TCRdb re-called the reads with MiXCR. The table shows a few hundred thousand distinct CDR3 sequences, with roughly 82% occurring only once. Study-wide findings and caveats: Found in both controls and patients were around 29 CD8+ CDR3 sequences. Patients did not significantly differ from controls in CD8+ Simpson's diversity.

All patients picked for sequencing had shown, by flow cytometry, an expansion of CD8+CD57+ cells. Blood was sampled before the patients had received any therapy. The gene calls are TRBV15 and TRBJ2-7, with D uncertain. This clonotype was sampled from a human donor with aplastic anemia. The sequenced sample consisted of sorted CD4+, CD8+, or CD8+CD57+ T cells (not recorded which) from PBMCs. The DNA for the CDR3 is TGTGCCACCAAGAGAGGCAGCGAGCAAGACACGCAGTACTTC. This translates into CATKRGSEQDTQYF.